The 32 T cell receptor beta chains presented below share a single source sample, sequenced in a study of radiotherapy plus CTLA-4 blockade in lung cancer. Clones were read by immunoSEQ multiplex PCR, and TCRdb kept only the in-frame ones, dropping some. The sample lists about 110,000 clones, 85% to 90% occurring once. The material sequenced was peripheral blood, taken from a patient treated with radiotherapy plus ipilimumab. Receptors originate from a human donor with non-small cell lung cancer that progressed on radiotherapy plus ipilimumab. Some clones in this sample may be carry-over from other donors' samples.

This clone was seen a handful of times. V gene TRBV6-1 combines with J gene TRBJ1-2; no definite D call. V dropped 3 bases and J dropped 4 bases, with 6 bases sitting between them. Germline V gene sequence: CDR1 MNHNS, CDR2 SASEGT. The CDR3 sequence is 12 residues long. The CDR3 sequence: CASSDHTYGYTF. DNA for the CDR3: TGTGCCAGCAGTGACCACACCTATGGCTACACCTTC.

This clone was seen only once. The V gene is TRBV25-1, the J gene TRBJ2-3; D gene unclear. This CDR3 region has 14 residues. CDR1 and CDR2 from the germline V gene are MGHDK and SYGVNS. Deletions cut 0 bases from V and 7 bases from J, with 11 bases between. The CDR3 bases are TGTGCCAGCAGTGAATATGTGACCAGTAATACGCAGTATTTT. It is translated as CASSEYVTSNTQYF.

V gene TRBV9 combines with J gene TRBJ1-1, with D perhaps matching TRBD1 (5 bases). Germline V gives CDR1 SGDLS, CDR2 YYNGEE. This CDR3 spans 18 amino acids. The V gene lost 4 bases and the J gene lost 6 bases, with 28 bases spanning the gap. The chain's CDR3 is CASSRAPGGFQGEAEAFF. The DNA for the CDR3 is TGTGCCAGCAGCCGAGCCCCAGGTGGGTTTCAGGGTGAAGCTGAAGCTTTCTTT.

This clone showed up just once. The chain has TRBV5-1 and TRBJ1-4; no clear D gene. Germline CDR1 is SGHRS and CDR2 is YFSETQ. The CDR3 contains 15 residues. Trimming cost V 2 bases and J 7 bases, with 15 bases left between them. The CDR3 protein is CASSFAPAMGEKLFF. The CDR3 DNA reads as TGCGCCAGCAGCTTCGCCCCGGCGATGGGTGAAAAACTGTTTTTT.

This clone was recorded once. The CDR3 loop is CASSAGTGIETQYF. The CDR3 DNA is TGTGCCAGCAGTGCAGGGACAGGGATAGAGACCCAGTACTTC. This chain uses TRBV2 with TRBJ2-5; TRBD1 matches at 9 bases. This CDR3 spans 14 amino acids. Germline assignment: CDR1 SNHLY and CDR2 FYNNEI. With V trimmed by 4 bases and J by 4 bases, 4 bases remained unmatched.

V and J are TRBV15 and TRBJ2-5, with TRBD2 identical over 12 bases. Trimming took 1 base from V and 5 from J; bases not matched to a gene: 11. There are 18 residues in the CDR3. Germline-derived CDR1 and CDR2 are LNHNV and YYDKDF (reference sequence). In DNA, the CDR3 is TGTGCCACCAGCAGAGCTCCACTTGAGCTAGCGGGGGGGGAGACCCAGTACTTC. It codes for CATSRAPLELAGGETQYF.

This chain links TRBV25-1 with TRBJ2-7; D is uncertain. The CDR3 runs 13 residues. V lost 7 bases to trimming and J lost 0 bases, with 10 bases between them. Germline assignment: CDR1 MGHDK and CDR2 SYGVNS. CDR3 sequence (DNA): TGTGCCAGCACAGGAGATACCTCCTACGAGCAGTACTTC. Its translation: CASTGDTSYEQYF.

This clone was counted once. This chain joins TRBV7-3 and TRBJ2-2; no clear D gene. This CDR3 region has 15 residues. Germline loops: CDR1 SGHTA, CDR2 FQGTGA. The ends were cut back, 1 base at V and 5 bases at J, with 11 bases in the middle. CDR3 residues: CASSLNGRATGELFF. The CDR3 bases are TGTGCCAGCAGCTTAAATGGACGGGCGACCGGGGAGCTGTTTTTT.

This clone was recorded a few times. In nucleotides, the CDR3 is TGTGCCAGCAGGGAAGGAAGCGGGACACCTCGAGGCGAGCAGTACTTC. This gives the protein CASREGSGTPRGEQYF. J is TRBJ2-7 and V is TRBV7-2, with D perhaps TRBD2 (7 bases). The germline CDR1 and CDR2 sequences are SGHTA and FQGNSA. The CDR3 extends over 16 amino acids. Trimming cost V 6 bases and J 6 bases, with 24 bases left between them. Variable domain in full (rest from reference TRBV7-2 and TRBJ2-7): GAGVSQSPSNKVTEKGKDVELRCDPISGHTALYWYRQSLGQGLEFLIYFQGNSAPDKSGLPSDRFSAERTGGSVSTLTIQRTQQEDSAVYLCASREGSGTPRGEQYFGPGTRLTVT.

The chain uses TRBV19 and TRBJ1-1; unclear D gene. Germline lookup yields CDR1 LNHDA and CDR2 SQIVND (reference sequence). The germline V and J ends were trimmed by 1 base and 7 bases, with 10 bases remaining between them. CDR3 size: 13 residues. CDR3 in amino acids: CASSIGRGGEAFF. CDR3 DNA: TGTGCCAGTAGTATAGGACGGGGAGGTGAAGCTTTCTTT.

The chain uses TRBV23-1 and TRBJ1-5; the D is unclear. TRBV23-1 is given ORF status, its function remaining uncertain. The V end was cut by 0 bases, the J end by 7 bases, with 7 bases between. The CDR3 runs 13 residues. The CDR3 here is CASSQSRQQPQHF. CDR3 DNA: TGCGCCAGCAGTCAATCGAGGCAACAGCCCCAGCATTTT.

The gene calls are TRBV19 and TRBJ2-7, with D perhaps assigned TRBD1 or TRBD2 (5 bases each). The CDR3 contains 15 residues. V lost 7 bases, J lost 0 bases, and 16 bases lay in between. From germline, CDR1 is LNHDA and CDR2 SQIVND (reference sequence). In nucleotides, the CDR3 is TGTGCCAGTAAGTCGGCCGGGACCAACTCCTACGAGCAGTACTTC. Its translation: CASKSAGTNSYEQYF.

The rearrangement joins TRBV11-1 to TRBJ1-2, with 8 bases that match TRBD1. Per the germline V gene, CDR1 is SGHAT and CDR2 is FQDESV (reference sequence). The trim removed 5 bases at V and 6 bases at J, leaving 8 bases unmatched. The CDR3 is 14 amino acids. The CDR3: CASSPRQGTDGYTF. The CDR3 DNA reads TGTGCCAGCAGCCCACGACAGGGGACGGATGGCTACACCTTC.

The CDR3 DNA is TGTGCCATCAGTTTCCCGAGCTCTGGAAACACCATATATTTT. It specifies CAISFPSSGNTIYF. This chain connects TRBV10-3 to TRBJ1-3; D not resolved. Germline V gives CDR1 ENHRY, CDR2 SYGVKD. This CDR3 has 14 amino acids. Between the trimmed V and J ends, which lost 5 bases and 0 bases, there was a span of 8 bases.

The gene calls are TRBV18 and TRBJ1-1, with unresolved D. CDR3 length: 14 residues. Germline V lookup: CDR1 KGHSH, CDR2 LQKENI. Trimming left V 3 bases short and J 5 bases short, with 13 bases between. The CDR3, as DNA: TGTGCCAGCTCACCTCAGCGAGAGGGTACTGAAGCTTTCTTT. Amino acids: CASSPQREGTEAFF.

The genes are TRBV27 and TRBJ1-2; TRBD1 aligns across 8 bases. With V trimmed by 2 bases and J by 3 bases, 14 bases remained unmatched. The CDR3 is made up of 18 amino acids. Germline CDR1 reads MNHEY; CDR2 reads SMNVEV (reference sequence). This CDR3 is CASSLGRGPGSYYYGYTF. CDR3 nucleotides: TGTGCCAGCAGTTTAGGCAGGGGGCCCGGGTCATACTACTATGGCTACACCTTC.

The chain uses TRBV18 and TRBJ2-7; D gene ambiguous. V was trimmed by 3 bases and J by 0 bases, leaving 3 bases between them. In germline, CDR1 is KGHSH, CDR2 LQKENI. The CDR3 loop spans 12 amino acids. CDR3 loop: CASSPTSYEQYF. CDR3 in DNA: TGTGCCAGCTCACCCACCTCCTACGAGCAGTACTTC.

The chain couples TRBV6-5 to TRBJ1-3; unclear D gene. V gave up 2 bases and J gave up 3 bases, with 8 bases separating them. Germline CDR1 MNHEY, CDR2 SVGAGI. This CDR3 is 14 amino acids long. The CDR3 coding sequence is TGTGCCAGCAGTTACCGCATTTTTGGAAACACCATATATTTT. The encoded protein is CASSYRIFGNTIYF.

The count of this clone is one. CDR3 residues: CASSYPNQGSPLHF. In DNA, the CDR3 is TGTGCCAGCAGTTACCCCAACCAGGGATCACCCCTCCACTTT. This chain links TRBV6-6 with TRBJ1-6, with D possibly matching TRBD1 (5 bases). The CDR3 has 14 amino acids. The ends were cut back, 2 bases at V and 10 bases at J, with 12 bases in the middle. Per the germline V gene, CDR1 is MNHNY and CDR2 is SVGAGI (reference sequence).

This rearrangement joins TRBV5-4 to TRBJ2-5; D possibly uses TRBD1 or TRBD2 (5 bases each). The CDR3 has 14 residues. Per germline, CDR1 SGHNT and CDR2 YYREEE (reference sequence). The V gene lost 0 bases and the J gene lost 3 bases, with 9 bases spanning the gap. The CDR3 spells CASSLGGAEETQYF. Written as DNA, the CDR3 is TGTGCCAGCAGCTTGGGAGGGGCAGAAGAGACCCAGTACTTC. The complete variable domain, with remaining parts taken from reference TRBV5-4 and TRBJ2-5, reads ETGVTQSPTHLIKTRGQQVTLRCSSQSGHNTVSWYQQALGQGPQFIFQYYREEENGRGNFPPRFSGLQFPNYSSELNVNALELDDSALYLCASSLGGAEETQYFGPGTRLLVL.

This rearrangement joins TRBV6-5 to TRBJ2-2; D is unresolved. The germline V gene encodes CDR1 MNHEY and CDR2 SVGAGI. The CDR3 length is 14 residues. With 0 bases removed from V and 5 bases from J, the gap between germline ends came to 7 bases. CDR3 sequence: CASSYSGYTGELFF. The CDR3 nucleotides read TGTGCCAGCAGTTACTCCGGGTATACCGGGGAGCTGTTTTTT.

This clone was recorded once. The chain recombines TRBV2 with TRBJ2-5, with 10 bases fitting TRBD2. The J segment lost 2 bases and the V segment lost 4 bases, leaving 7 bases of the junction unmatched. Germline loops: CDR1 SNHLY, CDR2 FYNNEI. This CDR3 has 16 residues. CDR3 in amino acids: CASSALSSGGQETQYF. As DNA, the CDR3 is TGTGCCAGCAGTGCTTTGTCTAGCGGGGGACAAGAGACCCAGTACTTC.

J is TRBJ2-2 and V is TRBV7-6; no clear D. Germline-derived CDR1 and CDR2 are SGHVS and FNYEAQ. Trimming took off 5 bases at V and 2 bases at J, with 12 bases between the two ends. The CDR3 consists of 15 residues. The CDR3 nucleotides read TGTGCCAGCAGCCACCGTCAGGCCAACACCGGGGAGCTGTTTTTT. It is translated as CASSHRQANTGELFF.

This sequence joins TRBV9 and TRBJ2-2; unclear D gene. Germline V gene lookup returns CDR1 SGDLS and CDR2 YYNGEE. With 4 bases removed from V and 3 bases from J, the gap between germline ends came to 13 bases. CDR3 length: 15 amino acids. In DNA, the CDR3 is TGTGCCAGCAGCTTAGACTTTACGTACACCGGGGAGCTGTTTTTT. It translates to CASSLDFTYTGELFF. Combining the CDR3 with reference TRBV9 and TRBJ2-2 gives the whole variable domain DSGVTQTPKHLITATGQRVTLRCSPRSGDLSVYWYQQSLDQGLQFLIQYYNGEERAKGNILERFSAQQFPDLHSELNLSSLELGDSALYFCASSLDFTYTGELFFGEGSRLTVL.

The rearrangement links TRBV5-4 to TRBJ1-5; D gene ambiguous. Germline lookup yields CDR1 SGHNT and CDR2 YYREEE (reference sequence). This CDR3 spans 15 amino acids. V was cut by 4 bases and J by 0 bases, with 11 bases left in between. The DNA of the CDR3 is TGTGCCAGCAGCCTCGGTGGGGTTAGCAATCAGCCCCAGCATTTT. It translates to CASSLGGVSNQPQHF.

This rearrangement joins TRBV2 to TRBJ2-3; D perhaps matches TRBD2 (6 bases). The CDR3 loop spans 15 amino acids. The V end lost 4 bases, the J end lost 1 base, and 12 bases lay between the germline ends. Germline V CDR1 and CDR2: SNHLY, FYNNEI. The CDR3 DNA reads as TGTGCCAGCAGTGTTGATAGCGGACGCACAGATACGCAGTATTTT. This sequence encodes CASSVDSGRTDTQYF.

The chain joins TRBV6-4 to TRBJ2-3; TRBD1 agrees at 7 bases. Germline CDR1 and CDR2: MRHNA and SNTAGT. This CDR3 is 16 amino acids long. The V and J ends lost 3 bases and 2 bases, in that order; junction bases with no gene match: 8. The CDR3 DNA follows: TGTGCCAGCAGTGAGCAATTGACAGGGCACACAGATACGCAGTATTTT. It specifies CASSEQLTGHTDTQYF.

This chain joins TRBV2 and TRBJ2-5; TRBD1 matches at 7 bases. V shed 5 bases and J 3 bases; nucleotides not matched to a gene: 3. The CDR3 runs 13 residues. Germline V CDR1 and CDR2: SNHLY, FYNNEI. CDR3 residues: CASSSDREETQYF. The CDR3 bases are TGTGCCAGCAGTAGCGACAGGGAAGAGACCCAGTACTTC.

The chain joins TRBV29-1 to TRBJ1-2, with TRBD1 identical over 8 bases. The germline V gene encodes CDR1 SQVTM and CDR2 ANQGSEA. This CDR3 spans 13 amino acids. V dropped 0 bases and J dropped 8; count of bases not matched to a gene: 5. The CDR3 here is CSVEDRQGRGYTF. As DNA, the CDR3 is TGCAGCGTTGAAGATCGACAGGGGAGAGGCTACACCTTC.

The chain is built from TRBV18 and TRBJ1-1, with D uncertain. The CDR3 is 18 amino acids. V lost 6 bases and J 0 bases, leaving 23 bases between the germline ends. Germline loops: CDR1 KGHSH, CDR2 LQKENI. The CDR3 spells CASSPTGRSLFMNTEAFF. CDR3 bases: TGTGCCAGCTCCCCTACCGGCAGGAGCCTCTTCATGAACACTGAAGCTTTCTTT.

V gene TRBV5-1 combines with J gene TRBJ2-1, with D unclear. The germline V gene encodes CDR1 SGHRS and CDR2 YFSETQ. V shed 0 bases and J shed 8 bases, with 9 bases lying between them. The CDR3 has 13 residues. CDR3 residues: CASSLATAYEQFF. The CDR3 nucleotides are TGCGCCAGCAGCTTGGCCACGGCCTATGAGCAGTTCTTC.

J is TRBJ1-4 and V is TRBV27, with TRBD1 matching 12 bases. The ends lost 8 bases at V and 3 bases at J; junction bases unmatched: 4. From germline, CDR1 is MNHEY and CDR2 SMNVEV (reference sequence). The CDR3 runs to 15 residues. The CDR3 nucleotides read TGTGCCAGCGGGGACAGGGGGCACGCTAATGAAAAACTGTTTTTT. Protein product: CASGDRGHANEKLFF.